A single sample gave rise to the 6 T cell receptor beta chains below, sequenced in a study of shared T cell receptors in the human thymus. The assay was immunoSEQ multiplex PCR, and TCRdb's table has in-frame clones only and misses some. The table has a few hundred thousand clones, approximately 95% seen once. The sequenced sample was thymocytes. These receptors were collected from a human donor.

The gene calls are TRBV28 and TRBJ2-5, with 7 bases lining up with TRBD2. V dropped 8 bases and J dropped 5; count of bases not matched to a gene: 32. The CDR3 is 21 amino acids. Germline CDR1 is MDHEN and CDR2 is SYDVKM. CDR3 region: CASPPRGRLVFGGRYEETQYF. The CDR3 nucleotides read TGTGCCAGCCCGCCCCGCGGGCGCTTAGTCTTTGGCGGGAGATATGAGGAGACCCAGTACTTC.

This rearrangement joins TRBV10-3 to TRBJ2-1, with D perhaps TRBD2 (5 bases). Trimming shortened V by 6 bases and J by 8 bases, and 20 bases separated the two germline ends. Germline V CDR1 and CDR2: ENHRY, SYGVKD. CDR3 size: 15 residues. The CDR3 loop is CAIRDDQSRGYEQFF. For the CDR3, the DNA is TGTGCCATCAGGGACGACCAATCCCGGGGTTATGAGCAGTTCTTC.

The CDR3 region has the DNA TGTGCCAGCAGCGTTAAGTCTGTCCAGGTACCCTACAATGAGCAGTTCTTC. This gives the protein CASSVKSVQVPYNEQFF. This chain uses TRBV7-9 with TRBJ2-1; unclear D gene. The CDR3 extends over 17 amino acids. Trimming shortened V by 5 bases and J by 2 bases, and 19 bases separated the two germline ends. CDR1 and CDR2 from the germline V gene are SEHNR and FQNEAQ (reference sequence).

The V call is TRBV11-3, the J call TRBJ2-7; D may be TRBD2 (5 bases). The CDR3 extends over 14 amino acids. Trimming cost V 1 base and J 7 bases, with 14 bases left between them. The germline CDR1 and CDR2 sequences are SGHNT and YENEEA. The chain's CDR3 is CASSLGAGIEEQYF. CDR3 nucleotide sequence: TGTGCCAGCAGCTTAGGGGCGGGTATAGAGGAGCAGTACTTC.

The CDR3 coding sequence is TGTGCCAGCAGTTTCGTCTCGAGCTCCTACAATGAGCAGTTCTTC. Translation: CASSFVSSSYNEQFF. J is TRBJ2-1 and V is TRBV27; D uncertain. Germline CDR1 is MNHEY and CDR2 is SMNVEV (reference sequence). The CDR3 covers 15 residues. Trimming left V 3 bases short and J 0 bases short, with 9 bases between.

J is TRBJ1-5 and V is TRBV28; 8 bases are shared with TRBD1. With V trimmed by 5 bases and J by 6 bases, 12 bases remained unmatched. This CDR3 has 16 amino acids. Germline V gene data show CDR1 as MDHEN and CDR2 as SYDVKM. In nucleotides, the CDR3 is TGTGCCAGCAGTCGACAAGGACAGGGCGCGGGTCAGCCCCAGCATTTT. Translating it yields CASSRQGQGAGQPQHF.